The 26 T cell receptor beta chains presented below share a single source sample, sequenced in a study of identical twins. TCRdb reanalysed the 5' RACE reads using MiXCR and keeps one entry per CDR3 protein. The sample yields more than 1.5 million distinct CDR3 sequences, roughly 35% seen once. The specimen sequenced was cord blood. These receptors all stem from a newborn girl in good health.

CDR3 loop: CAISESKGNTGELFF. CDR3 coding DNA: TGTGCCATCAGTGAGTCGAAGGGCAACACCGGGGAGCTGTTTTTT. The chain uses TRBV10-3 and TRBJ2-2; D call uncertain. Germline V gene lookup returns CDR1 ENHRY and CDR2 SYGVKD. The CDR3 runs 15 residues. Deletions cut 0 bases from V and 2 bases from J, with 7 bases between.

The V and J genes are TRBV7-2 and TRBJ1-2; a weak D match, TRBD1 (6 bases). This CDR3 has 14 residues. CDR1 and CDR2 from the germline V gene are SGHTA and FQGNSA. The germline V and J ends were trimmed by 2 bases and 6 bases, with 13 bases remaining between them. The CDR3 is CASSLITGPNGYTF. The CDR3 DNA is TGTGCCAGCAGCTTAATCACAGGGCCTAATGGCTACACCTTC.

This clonotype has only a few counts. J is TRBJ2-1 and V is TRBV2; D gene ambiguous. The V and J ends lost 6 bases and 0 bases respectively, with 12 bases between them. CDR1 and CDR2 from the germline V gene are SNHLY and FYNNEI. This CDR3 is built from 15 residues. CDR3 residues: CASSHDTSSYNEQFF. CDR3 nucleotides: TGTGCCAGCAGCCACGACACCTCCTCCTACAATGAGCAGTTCTTC.

The gene calls are TRBV27 and TRBJ2-1; 13 positions match TRBD2. CDR3 length: 17 amino acids. Germline values: CDR1 MNHEY, CDR2 SMNVEV (reference sequence). Trimming took 5 bases from V and 4 from J; bases not matched to a gene: 8. This chain's CDR3 is CASSNPGLAGLYNEQFF. The CDR3 DNA sequence: TGTGCCAGCAGTAACCCGGGACTAGCGGGATTATACAATGAGCAGTTCTTC.

In its sample, this clonotype was seen many times. The J gene is TRBJ2-1, the V gene TRBV29-1; 8 bases line up with TRBD1. The CDR3 totals 16 residues. Germline trimming cut 7 bases from V and 0 bases from J; bases unmatched to any gene: 11. Germline V gives CDR1 SQVTM, CDR2 ANQGSEA. CDR3 nucleotides: TGCAGCGCCCGAGGACAGGGTGCCAGCTCCTACAATGAGCAGTTCTTC. Its translation: CSARGQGASSYNEQFF.

The chain joins TRBV10-3 to TRBJ2-7; maybe TRBD1 (5 bases). This CDR3 is 13 amino acids long. The V end lost 3 bases, the J end lost 5 bases, and 11 bases lay between the germline ends. From germline, CDR1 is ENHRY and CDR2 SYGVKD. The CDR3, as DNA: TGTGCCATCAGTGACCCAGACAGAAACGAGCAGTACTTC. It codes for CAISDPDRNEQYF.

CDR3 DNA sequence: TGTGCCAGCAGCTTAGTAGTTAGCGGGGCCGAGCAGTACTTC. This gives the protein CASSLVVSGAEQYF. This chain links TRBV7-9 with TRBJ2-7; 8 bases are a match to TRBD2. The germline CDR1 and CDR2 sequences are SEHNR and FQNEAQ (reference sequence). V lost 1 base and J lost 6; bases outside the gene matches: 5. This CDR3 is built from 14 residues.

Of note for this clonotype: A much larger clone sits a single nucleotide away, making a read error possible. The CDR3 end shows no conserved phenylalanine or tryptophan, and so a read error is likely. The chain has TRBV4-2 and TRBJ2-1, with 7 positions matching TRBD2. The CDR3 is 15 amino acids. The germline V gene has CDR1 LGHNA and CDR2 YNFKEQ. V trimming: 1 base; J trimming: 7 bases; junction bases outside the gene matches: 7. The CDR3 spells CASSQGSGGGNEQFY. The CDR3 region has the DNA TGTGCCAGCAGCCAAGGAAGCGGCGGGGGAAATGAGCAGTTCTAC.

The chain employs TRBV27 and TRBJ1-6; 11 bases align to TRBD1. V lost 5 bases, J lost 5 bases, and 2 bases stayed unmatched. Germline CDR1 is MNHEY and CDR2 is SMNVEV (reference sequence). The CDR3 length is 15 residues. The CDR3 region has the DNA TGTGCCAGCAGTCCGGACAGGGGGCATAATTCACCCCTCCACTTT. It encodes CASSPDRGHNSPLHF.

V is TRBV20-1 and J is TRBJ1-2; TRBD1 is a possible D gene (5 bases). The V and J ends lost 7 bases and 6 bases respectively, with 18 bases between them. The CDR3 is 13 residues long. The germline V gene has CDR1 DFQATT and CDR2 SNEGSKA (reference sequence). In nucleotides, the CDR3 is TGCAGTGTAAGCCGCAGGGAGCTTAATGGCTACACCTTC. It encodes CSVSRRELNGYTF.

This clonotype turned up a few times. V usage is TRBV7-9 and J usage is TRBJ1-2, with D perhaps matching TRBD1 (5 bases). Trimming left V 5 bases short and J 9 bases short, with 19 bases between. Germline V CDR1 and CDR2: SEHNR, FQNEAQ (reference sequence). CDR3 length: 14 residues. In nucleotides, the CDR3 is TGTGCCAGCAGCCAAAGGGGCACCGAGCCACGCTACACCTTC. Protein: CASSQRGTEPRYTF.

This clonotype was seen a few times. The V call is TRBV5-1, the J call TRBJ1-1, with D possibly being TRBD1 (5 bases). Germline CDR1 SGHRS, CDR2 YFSETQ. The CDR3 is 14 amino acids. Trimming shortened V by 3 bases and J by 1 base, and 10 bases separated the two germline ends. The CDR3 nucleotides are TGCGCCAGCAGCTCGGGACCGCCGAACACTGAAGCTTTCTTT. This encodes CASSSGPPNTEAFF.

J is TRBJ1-1 and V is TRBV10-3, with D hard to call. Trimming took off 8 bases at V and 4 bases at J, with 14 bases between the two ends. This CDR3 comprises 13 residues. Germline values: CDR1 ENHRY, CDR2 SYGVKD. CDR3 sequence reads: CAIGIDVGTEAFF. CDR3 DNA sequence: TGTGCCATCGGTATAGACGTGGGCACTGAAGCTTTCTTT.

This clonotype has more than one count but fewer than ten. V gene TRBV13 combines with J gene TRBJ1-2; 8 bases map to TRBD1. V was clipped by 6 bases and J by 6 bases; unmatched bases: 9. This CDR3 has 14 amino acids. Germline assignment: CDR1 PRHDT and CDR2 FYEKMQ (reference sequence). CDR3 in DNA: TGTGCCAGCAGTACGATTTCAGGGGGCGATGGCTACACCTTC. Residues: CASSTISGGDGYTF.

This clonotype has at least ten counts. This chain connects TRBV27 to TRBJ1-2, with a weak D call TRBD1 (6 bases). V lost 6 bases to trimming and J lost 7 bases, with 12 bases between them. Germline V lookup: CDR1 MNHEY, CDR2 SMNVEV (reference sequence). This CDR3 is 12 amino acids long. CDR3 sequence: CASRLQGGGYTF. CDR3 DNA sequence: TGTGCCAGCAGATTACAGGGCGGTGGCTACACCTTC.

The V gene is TRBV28, the J gene TRBJ2-1; maybe TRBD2 (5 bases). V lost 6 bases, J lost 3 bases, and 9 bases lay in between. The germline V gene has CDR1 MDHEN and CDR2 SYDVKM. The CDR3 has 13 residues. CDR3 residues: CASSAGIYNEQFF. The CDR3 coding sequence is TGTGCCAGCAGCGCCGGGATCTACAATGAGCAGTTCTTC.

The gene calls are TRBV12-5 and TRBJ2-7; TRBD2 might be the D (6 bases). Germline values: CDR1 LGHNT, CDR2 FRNRAP. CDR3 length: 15 amino acids. V dropped 5 bases and J dropped 7 bases, with 21 bases sitting between them. The CDR3 loop reads CASGLGTFLYNEQYF. In DNA form, the CDR3 reads TGTGCTAGTGGTCTGGGGACTTTCCTCTACAATGAGCAGTACTTC.

There are a few counts of this clonotype. The chain links TRBV12-3 or TRBV12-4 to TRBJ2-3; TRBD2 might be the D (5 bases). The CDR3 is made up of 16 amino acids. Trimming took off 0 bases at V and 1 base at J, with 11 bases between the two ends. In DNA form, the CDR3 reads TGTGCCAGCAGTTTAGCCCGGACTTTCCGCACAGATACGCAGTATTTT. Protein product: CASSLARTFRTDTQYF.

The chain couples TRBV7-2 to TRBJ2-5, with D possibly being TRBD1 (5 bases). The DNA matches TRBJ2-7 better at its end, which makes the J call doubtful. CDR1 is SGHTA and CDR2 is FQGNSA in the germline V gene. CDR3 length equals 15 residues. CDR3 coding DNA: TGTGCCAGCAGCTTAACAGATACGCAGGGTCCCGAGCAGTACTTC. This codes for CASSLTDTQGPEQYF.

This clonotype was counted only a few times. The CDR3 sequence: CASSLRVGRTEAFF. The DNA of the CDR3 is TGTGCCAGCAGCTTACGGGTGGGTCGGACTGAAGCTTTCTTT. The chain has TRBV7-2 and TRBJ1-1; D unclear. The V end lost 2 bases, the J end lost 5 bases, and 12 bases lay between the germline ends. Germline CDR1 and CDR2: SGHTA and FQGNSA. The CDR3 length is 14 residues.

A few counts support this clonotype. The chain couples TRBV12-3 or TRBV12-4 to TRBJ1-4; TRBD1 matches 7 bases. CDR3 length: 15 residues. V lost 5 bases to trimming and J lost 9 bases; unmatched junction nucleotides: 12. CDR3: CASSASAGGPKKLFF. In nucleotides, the CDR3 is TGTGCCAGCAGTGCATCGGCAGGGGGACCGAAAAAACTGTTTTTT.

This clonotype showed up many times. The rearrangement links TRBV18 to TRBJ2-1; 10 positions agree with TRBD2. CDR1 KGHSH and CDR2 LQKENI come from the germline V gene. This CDR3 is built from 15 residues. V gave up 8 bases and J gave up 6 bases; unmatched junction bases: 10. The chain's CDR3 is CASSPRTSGSNEQFF. CDR3 bases: TGTGCCAGCAGTCCGAGGACTAGCGGATCCAATGAGCAGTTCTTC.

This chain joins TRBV18 and TRBJ2-5, with D tentatively TRBD1 (6 bases). Trimming cost V 3 bases and J 2 bases, with 16 bases left between them. Looked up from germline, CDR1 is KGHSH and CDR2 is LQKENI. This CDR3 contains 16 residues. CDR3 sequence reads: CASSPVVQGHQETQYF. CDR3 in DNA: TGTGCCAGCTCACCCGTTGTACAGGGTCATCAAGAGACCCAGTACTTC. Based on the CDR3 plus reference TRBV18 and TRBJ2-5, the full variable domain is NAGVMQNPRHLVRRRGQEARLRCSPMKGHSHVYWYRQLPEEGLKFMVYLQKENIIDESGMPKERFSAEFPKEGPSILRIQQVVRGDSAAYFCASSPVVQGHQETQYFGPGTRLLVL.

This clonotype was seen at least ten times. The chain combines TRBV27 with TRBJ2-7, with D unresolved. V lost 5 bases, J lost 3 bases, and 11 bases lay in between. CDR1 MNHEY and CDR2 SMNVEV come from the germline V gene (reference sequence). The CDR3 is made up of 13 amino acids. For the CDR3, the DNA is TGTGCCAGCAGTCCTACTGTTCGCTACGAGCAGTACTTC. Translating it yields CASSPTVRYEQYF.

The CDR3 bases are TGCAGTGCTACTCGAAAAACGGCGGGACAGGGGCAAGATACGCAGTATTTT. Protein: CSATRKTAGQGQDTQYF. This rearrangement joins TRBV20-1 to TRBJ2-3; TRBD1 matches 10 bases. The CDR3 contains 17 residues. Trimming took 4 bases from V and 5 from J; bases not matched to a gene: 15. The germline gives CDR1 DFQATT, CDR2 SNEGSKA (reference sequence).

There are a few counts of this clonotype. This chain joins TRBV28 and TRBJ2-7, with TRBD2 identical over 14 bases. The ends lost 5 bases at V and 5 bases at J; junction bases unmatched: 8. There are 16 residues in the CDR3. Germline lookup yields CDR1 MDHEN and CDR2 SYDVKM. Here the CDR3 reads CASSPLGTSGRDEQYF. DNA of the CDR3: TGTGCCAGCAGTCCACTCGGGACTAGCGGGAGAGACGAGCAGTACTTC.